Presented here are 28 T cell receptor beta chains from one specimen sequenced in a study of OX40 agonist ivuxolimab in advanced cancers. The repertoire was sequenced with immunoSEQ multiplex PCR; TCRdb's copy has only in-frame clones and lacks some. The data show under 90,000 clones, with roughly 84% seen just once and about 2.1% held by the top ten. Here the sequenced sample was CD4+ or CD8+ T cells sorted from blood, taken in a trial of the OX40 agonist ivuxolimab. These TCRs come from an adult with an advanced solid tumor such as melanoma, head and neck, liver or kidney cancer.

Worth noting for this clone: The identical CDR3 is also encoded by other nucleotide sequences in the sample. V usage is TRBV6-1 and J usage is TRBJ2-6; the D call may be TRBD1 or TRBD2 (5 bases each). The CDR3 runs to 15 residues. Trimming removed 6 bases from V and 4 bases from J, with 13 bases in between. Germline V gene data show CDR1 as MNHNS and CDR2 as SASEGT. The CDR3 sequence is CASRTGGSGANVLTF. The DNA for the CDR3 is TGTGCCAGCAGAACAGGAGGTTCAGGGGCCAACGTCCTGACTTTC.

V usage is TRBV27 and J usage is TRBJ2-7; 10 bases line up with TRBD2. With V trimmed by 7 bases and J by 1 base, 4 bases remained unmatched. Germline values: CDR1 MNHEY, CDR2 SMNVEV (reference sequence). The CDR3 totals 14 residues. The CDR3 region has the DNA TGTGCCAGCACCTCACTAGCGGGGTCCTACGAGCAGTACTTC. Its protein is CASTSLAGSYEQYF.

This chain links TRBV5-1 with TRBJ2-2; D perhaps matches TRBD2 (5 bases). This CDR3 is 14 amino acids long. Germline V gene lookup returns CDR1 SGHRS and CDR2 YFSETQ. The V end lost 0 bases, the J end lost 7 bases, and 10 bases lay between the germline ends. CDR3 in amino acids: CASSLGARDGELFF. The CDR3 DNA is TGCGCCAGCAGCTTGGGAGCTCGGGACGGGGAGCTGTTTTTT.

The gene calls are TRBV2 and TRBJ1-4; TRBD1 aligns across 9 bases. Germline V gene lookup returns CDR1 SNHLY and CDR2 FYNNEI. This CDR3 has 15 amino acids. V dropped 6 bases and J dropped 7; count of bases not matched to a gene: 9. CDR3 nucleotide sequence: TGTGCCAGCAGCTCTTCCGGGACAGGGACTGAAAAACTGTTTTTT. Residues: CASSSSGTGTEKLFF.

This clone was counted only a few times. The chain uses TRBV5-1 and TRBJ2-1, with D perhaps given as TRBD1 or TRBD2 (5 bases each). Trimming removed 0 bases from V and 5 bases from J, with 12 bases in between. The CDR3 spans 15 residues. Looked up from germline, CDR1 is SGHRS and CDR2 is YFSETQ. As DNA, the CDR3 is TGCGCCAGCAGCTTGGGGGGGATCGGACACAATGAGCAGTTCTTC. Encoded protein: CASSLGGIGHNEQFF.

The rearrangement uses TRBV9 and TRBJ2-1; no clear D. The V gene lost 4 bases and the J gene lost 10 bases, with 18 bases spanning the gap. The CDR3 is made up of 14 amino acids. Per germline, CDR1 SGDLS and CDR2 YYNGEE. CDR3 protein: CASSSRAISEEQFF. The CDR3 region has the DNA TGTGCCAGCAGCTCCCGAGCAATTTCAGAGGAGCAGTTCTTC.

The chain's CDR3 is CASSVATGGATNEKLFF. The CDR3 nucleotides read TGTGCCAGCAGCGTAGCTACGGGGGGGGCCACAAATGAAAAACTGTTTTTT. The genes are TRBV9 and TRBJ1-4; perhaps TRBD1 as D (6 bases). The CDR3 covers 17 residues. CDR1 SGDLS and CDR2 YYNGEE come from the germline V gene. V was pared by 0 bases and J by 5 bases, with 17 bases between.

This chain connects TRBV19 to TRBJ2-3, with 7 bases identical to TRBD2. CDR3 length: 13 residues. Germline V lookup: CDR1 LNHDA, CDR2 SQIVND (reference sequence). Losses at the gene ends were 4 bases for V and 4 bases for J; bases not matched to a gene: 2. This CDR3 is CASSRTSSDTQYF. CDR3 nucleotide sequence: TGTGCCAGTAGTAGGACTAGTTCAGATACGCAGTATTTT.

This sequence joins TRBV15 and TRBJ2-5, with D tentatively TRBD1 (6 bases). This CDR3 has 14 residues. Trimming cost V 4 bases and J 1 base, with 10 bases left between them. Per the germline V gene, CDR1 is LNHNV and CDR2 is YYDKDF (reference sequence). The CDR3 DNA sequence: TGTGCCACCAGCAACCGGGACACCCAAGAGACCCAGTACTTC. This codes for CATSNRDTQETQYF.

The chain joins TRBV27 to TRBJ2-1, with TRBD2 matching 8 bases. CDR1 and CDR2 from the germline V gene are MNHEY and SMNVEV (reference sequence). With 3 bases clipped from V and 3 bases from J, the junction kept 7 bases outside the gene matches. This CDR3 is built from 16 residues. CDR3 sequence: CASSFGTGGFYNEQFF. CDR3 nucleotides: TGTGCCAGCAGTTTTGGGACGGGGGGGTTCTACAATGAGCAGTTCTTC.

The J gene is TRBJ1-1, the V gene TRBV27; D gene unclear. The V end lost 5 bases, the J end lost 1 base, and 14 bases lay between the germline ends. This CDR3 is built from 15 residues. Germline-derived CDR1 and CDR2 are MNHEY and SMNVEV (reference sequence). CDR3 loop: CASSPLRGWNTEAFF. Here the CDR3 DNA reads TGTGCCAGCAGTCCCCTCCGAGGATGGAACACTGAAGCTTTCTTT.

The chain couples TRBV10-2 to TRBJ2-2, with 8 bases fitting TRBD1. Trimming took 3 bases from V and 5 from J; bases not matched to a gene: 11. CDR1 and CDR2 from the germline V gene are WSHSY and SAAADI. The CDR3 has 17 residues. The CDR3 sequence: CASSDVQGVGYTGELFF. CDR3 DNA sequence: TGCGCCAGCAGTGATGTACAGGGGGTAGGCTATACCGGGGAGCTGTTTTTT.

This clone was seen only a few times. The chain recombines TRBV7-6 with TRBJ2-7; D uncertain. Germline CDR1 is SGHVS and CDR2 is FNYEAQ. The CDR3 sequence is 15 residues long. With 1 base removed from V and 0 bases from J, the gap between germline ends came to 10 bases. In DNA form, the CDR3 reads TGTGCCAGCAGCTTAGGGGAACAGAGCTCCTACGAGCAGTACTTC. Protein: CASSLGEQSSYEQYF.

V and J are TRBV14 and TRBJ2-5, with TRBD1 identical over 9 bases. The CDR3 totals 16 residues. After removal of 2 bases from V and 5 bases from J, the junction contained 9 bases not matched to a gene. Germline loops: CDR1 SGHDN, CDR2 FVKESK. The CDR3 loop is CASSQTLGQGKETQYF. The CDR3 DNA follows: TGTGCCAGCAGCCAAACCCTTGGACAGGGGAAGGAGACCCAGTACTTC.

The chain joins TRBV2 to TRBJ1-1, with D possibly matching TRBD1 (6 bases). Germline-derived CDR1 and CDR2 are SNHLY and FYNNEI. The CDR3 sequence is 16 residues long. V lost 6 bases and J lost 0, with 17 bases in between. The CDR3, as DNA: TGTGCCAGCAGGCGACGGGACATGCTCATGAACACTGAAGCTTTCTTT. This gives the protein CASRRRDMLMNTEAFF.

The genes are TRBV9 and TRBJ2-7; TRBD1 is a possible D gene (5 bases). Germline CDR1 reads SGDLS; CDR2 reads YYNGEE. CDR3 length: 15 residues. With 1 base removed from V and 3 bases from J, the gap between germline ends came to 14 bases. The CDR3 sequence: CASSVQGSGYYEQYF. CDR3 nucleotide sequence: TGTGCCAGCAGCGTACAGGGAAGTGGGTACTACGAGCAGTACTTC.

This clone has a handful of counts. The V and J genes are TRBV12-5 and TRBJ2-1; D is unresolved. The CDR3 is 18 amino acids. Germline V gives CDR1 LGHNT, CDR2 FRNRAP. Deletions cut 3 bases from V and 0 bases from J, with 18 bases between. The DNA of the CDR3 is TGTGCTAGTGGTTTAGTAATTGACGGACGGAGCTCCTACAATGAGCAGTTCTTC. This sequence encodes CASGLVIDGRSSYNEQFF.

This sequence joins TRBV6-4 and TRBJ2-2, with D uncertain. There are 12 residues in the CDR3. V was cut by 4 bases and J by 7 bases, with 7 bases left in between. Germline lookup yields CDR1 MRHNA and CDR2 SNTAGT. The CDR3 DNA is TGTGCCAGCAGTGGGCAATTCGGGGAGCTGTTTTTT. This codes for CASSGQFGELFF.

The genes are TRBV28 and TRBJ2-3, with TRBD2 as a possible D gene (5 bases). The CDR3 has 12 residues. The germline V gene has CDR1 MDHEN and CDR2 SYDVKM. Trimming pared 4 bases from V and 8 bases from J, leaving 10 bases between. The CDR3 loop is CASSSLGFTQYF. The CDR3, as DNA: TGTGCCAGCAGTTCACTAGGGTTTACGCAGTATTTT.

Concerning this clone itself: The same CDR3 also results from other DNA sequences found in this sample. V usage is TRBV10-3 and J usage is TRBJ1-5; D ambiguous. This CDR3 spans 13 amino acids. Germline values: CDR1 ENHRY, CDR2 SYGVKD. The V and J ends lost 3 bases and 2 bases respectively, with 5 bases between them. CDR3 DNA sequence: TGTGCCATCAGTGAACTAGGCAATCAGCCCCAGCATTTT. It specifies CAISELGNQPQHF.

This chain joins TRBV7-9 and TRBJ2-7; tentatively, D is TRBD1 (5 bases). Trimming shortened V by 5 bases and J by 4 bases, and 9 bases separated the two germline ends. Germline values: CDR1 SEHNR, CDR2 FQNEAQ (reference sequence). The CDR3 runs to 12 residues. CDR3 protein: CASSAGLYEQYF. CDR3 DNA sequence: TGTGCCAGCAGCGCAGGGCTTTACGAGCAGTACTTC.

In nucleotides, the CDR3 is TGTGCCAGCACCAGGGGGAGAGTTGAAAAACTGTTTTTT. Translation: CASTRGRVEKLFF. This chain connects TRBV7-8 to TRBJ1-4; 7 nucleotides match TRBD1. The V segment lost 7 bases and the J segment 7 bases; nucleotides outside the gene matches: 6. CDR1 SGHVS and CDR2 FQNEAQ come from the germline V gene. This CDR3 spans 13 amino acids.

This sequence joins TRBV5-8 and TRBJ1-4; D may be TRBD1 (5 bases). Germline V gives CDR1 SGHTS, CDR2 YDEGEE. The CDR3 covers 16 residues. Trimming took off 3 bases at V and 0 bases at J, with 12 bases between the two ends. The CDR3 DNA reads as TGTGCCAGCAGCTCCCCGTGGGGGGCAACTAATGAAAAACTGTTTTTT. Translation: CASSSPWGATNEKLFF.

The table lists this clone with many counts. V and J are TRBV18 and TRBJ1-1; D ambiguous. This CDR3 has 13 residues. CDR1 is KGHSH, CDR2 LQKENI, per germline. V was cut by 9 bases and J by 1 base, with 12 bases left in between. The CDR3 region is CASLSGRNTEAFF. CDR3 bases: TGTGCCAGTTTATCGGGGAGGAACACTGAAGCTTTCTTT.

The chain links TRBV12-5 to TRBJ1-1; TRBD1 agrees at 12 bases. The V gene end was trimmed by 0 bases and the J gene end by 1 base; junction bases not matched to a gene: 6. The CDR3 totals 18 residues. Germline CDR1 reads LGHNT; CDR2 reads FRNRAP. The CDR3 coding sequence is TGTGCTAGTGGTTTGGTACTAGGGACAGGGGGCGCGAACACTGAAGCTTTCTTT. Translated, it gives CASGLVLGTGGANTEAFF.

The chain uses TRBV25-1 and TRBJ2-1; D is possibly TRBD2 (7 bases). The V end was cut by 2 bases, the J end by 2 bases, with 16 bases between. The CDR3 spans 17 residues. Germline CDR1 and CDR2: MGHDK and SYGVNS. CDR3 coding DNA: TGTGCCAGCAGTGAAAGGGCTAGGGGGGGTGCCTACAATGAGCAGTTCTTC. It is translated as CASSERARGGAYNEQFF.

This clone was counted only a few times. The genes are TRBV30 and TRBJ1-1, with D possibly matching TRBD1 (5 bases). Germline V gives CDR1 GTSNPN, CDR2 SVGIG (reference sequence). This CDR3 has 13 amino acids. Trimming removed 0 bases from V and 6 bases from J, with 11 bases in between. CDR3 sequence reads: CAWSVPGPAEAFF. In nucleotides, the CDR3 is TGTGCCTGGAGTGTTCCGGGGCCGGCTGAAGCTTTCTTT.

The V call is TRBV7-9, the J call TRBJ1-1; no firm D call. CDR3 length equals 14 residues. With 1 base removed from V and 0 bases from J, the gap between germline ends came to 6 bases. Per the germline V gene, CDR1 is SEHNR and CDR2 is FQNEAQ (reference sequence). DNA of the CDR3: TGTGCCAGCAGCTTAGTGGCCCTGAACACTGAAGCTTTCTTT. Encoded protein: CASSLVALNTEAFF.